This T cell receptor (beta chain) came from a study of long-term antiretroviral therapy in people with HIV. Study results and limitations: Diversity remained lower than transplant donor controls, even though it increased after ART.

Trimming stripped 3 bases from V and 8 bases from J, with 14 bases between. The germline gives CDR1 SGHDT, CDR2 YYEEEE. The CDR3 spans 14 residues. Comments on this clone: What it binds is not known.

immunoSEQ v3.0 was run at survey level. TCRdb's table, derived via immunoSEQ multiplex PCR, lists solely in-frame clones and lacks some. Seen here are about 20,000 clones, over 80% observed once, and the top ten hold around 9.5%. Treatment for all HIV-infected participants took place in the United States. The sample in question was unsorted PBMCs, obtained 1.2 years after starting antiretroviral therapy. This receptor was obtained from a woman in her thirties or forties with HIV. The V call is TRBV5-6, the J call TRBJ1-4; D gene uncertain. The CDR3 DNA sequence: TGTGCCAGCAGCTCCGGGAAGTCCGCCGAAAAACTGTTTTTT. This gives the protein CASSSGKSAEKLFF.